The T cell receptor beta chain under discussion was sequenced for a study of cytomegalovirus exposure and HLA in healthy donors. Study at large: Out of approximately 170 million T cells, an earlier analysis found 117 million unique TCR beta sequences in total. Study-wide points: In a later analysis, TCR beta V- and J-gene trimming was associated with a missense DCLRE1C variant. The study put 150 or so TCR beta chains on its list as cytomegalovirus-associated.

The PCR made use of 60 Vbeta and 13 Jbeta primers. The method was immunoSEQ multiplex PCR; TCRdb's version includes in-frame clones alone and lacks a portion of them. This sample has some 150,000 clones, with around four fifths found just once. Comment on this clone: Its antigen is undetermined.

The length of the CDR3 is 14 residues. The J segment lost 5 bases and the V segment lost 1 base, leaving 5 bases of the junction unmatched. Germline CDR1 SGHRS, CDR2 YFSETQ. The clonotype originates from a female donor in good health and CMV-seronegative. Input material: PBMCs. The chain combines TRBV5-1 with TRBJ2-7; TRBD2 aligns across 8 bases. The CDR3 region has the DNA TGCGCCAGCAGCTTGCCGGGGGGGCGGGACGAGCAGTACTTC. Translating it yields CASSLPGGRDEQYF.